The rows below give T cell receptor beta chains drawn from one sample of a study of identical twins. TCRdb reprocessed the 5' RACE reads with MiXCR, giving one entry per CDR3 protein. Here the sample spans 300,000 or so distinct CDR3 sequences, roughly 10% being singletons. The data also belong to a second study, concerning yellow fever vaccine responses in identical twins.

The sequenced sample consisted of CD8+ T cells sorted from blood. The receptors come from a woman under 30 in good health. Each CDR3 is given with its conserved first and last residue. The D gene is left open where the match is weak. The size entry is marked missing in some rows and otherwise reads once, few, many or a size class.

>.|.|TRBV27|TRBJ2-3
TGTGCCAGCAGTCCAGGGATAGATACGCAGTATTTT
CASSPGIDTQYF
>TRBD2|many|TRBV11-2|TRBJ2-7
TGTGCCAGCAGCTTAGTCGGTAGCGGGAGCCTCGAGCAGTACTTC
CASSLVGSGSLEQYF
>.|many|TRBV27|TRBJ1-5
TGTGCCAGCAGCTTTGGCAGGGGCAATCAGCCCCAGCATTTT
CASSFGRGNQPQHF
>.|many|TRBV6-1|TRBJ2-1
TGTGCCAGCACGAACAGCGTCGGTAATGAGCAGTTCTTC
CASTNSVGNEQFF
>.|.|TRBV3-1|TRBJ2-7
TGTGCCAGCAGCCAAGGACAGCCTTACGAGCAGTACTTC
CASSQGQPYEQYF
>.|.|TRBV4-2|TRBJ2-2
TGTGCCAGCAGCCCACGTGGGCAGGAGAACACCGGGGAGCTGTTTTTT
CASSPRGQENTGELFF
>.|many|TRBV2|TRBJ2-7
TGTGCCAGCCTGGCAATGTTGCGTGGGGACGAGCAGTACTTC
CASLAMLRGDEQYF
>TRBD2|.|TRBV27|TRBJ2-1
TGTGCCAGCAGTTTATCGACTAGCGGGTTGTACAATGAGCAGTTCTTC
CASSLSTSGLYNEQFF
>.|few|TRBV7-6|TRBJ2-7
TGTGCCAGCAGCCCGGACCGGCTTCCCCACGAGCAGTACTTC
CASSPDRLPHEQYF
>.|many|TRBV29-1|TRBJ1-5
TGCAGCGTTGCAGGGGAGGGCAATCAGCCCCAGCATTTT
CSVAGEGNQPQHF
>.|few|TRBV2|TRBJ2-3
TGTGCCAGCCAGGTTCCCCTAGCAGTCTACACAGATACGCAGTATTTT
CASQVPLAVYTDTQYF
>.|many|TRBV11-1|TRBJ2-1
TGTGCCAGCAGCATACGTCGGGATTACGGTGAGCAGTTCTTC
CASSIRRDYGEQFF
>.|few|TRBV7-9|TRBJ2-7
TGTGCCAGCTCACCTACCGGGGGGCCAGAGCAGTACTTC
CASSPTGGPEQYF
>.|many|TRBV24-1|TRBJ2-7
TGTGCCACCAGTGATTTACAGGATCCCTACGAGCAGTACTTC
CATSDLQDPYEQYF
>TRBD2|.|TRBV10-3|TRBJ2-7
TGTGCCATCATGGGGACTAGCGGGGGGATCTACGAGCAGTACTTC
CAIMGTSGGIYEQYF
>.|.|TRBV11-2|TRBJ1-2
TGTGCCAGCAGCTTAGATCCAGCCCTTGCTGGCTACACCTTC
CASSLDPALAGYTF
>.|few|TRBV5-5|TRBJ1-5
TGTGCCAGCAGCACCAAGGGTGGGGCTCCTCAGCCCCAGCATTTT
CASSTKGGAPQPQHF
>.|few|TRBV3-1|TRBJ2-6
TGTGCCAGCAGCAAGGAGGTCTCAGGGGCTGGGGCCAACGTCCTGACTTTC
CASSKEVSGAGANVLTF
>.|few|TRBV19|TRBJ1-5
TGTGCCAGTAGTATTGGGGATTATAGCAATCAGCCCCAGCATTTT
CASSIGDYSNQPQHF
>.|.|TRBV7-7|TRBJ2-1
TGTGCTAGCAGCCCACGAGACGAAAATGAGCAGTTCTTC
CASSPRDENEQFF
>TRBD1|few|TRBV5-5|TRBJ2-5
TGTGCCAGCAGAAACCTAGAGACAGGGTGGGAGACCCAGTACTTC
CASRNLETGWETQYF
>.|few|TRBV10-3|TRBJ2-1
TGTGCCATCAGTGATCCCTGGGGTCCACTACCATCCAATGAGCAGTTCTTC
CAISDPWGPLPSNEQFF